This is a list of T cell receptor beta chains from one sample in a study of T cell responses to AZD1222 COVID-19 vaccine. TCRdb's table, derived via immunoSEQ multiplex PCR, lists solely in-frame clones and lacks some. The sample carries about 55,000 clones, around 90% recorded once. This sample comprised peripheral blood, obtained on day 0 of AZD1222 vaccination. These receptors all come from an adult in good health. The CDR3 runs from the conserved cysteine through the conserved F or W. A D gene is named only where the DNA matches it firmly. Expanded clones get a size class; other rows say once, few or many, or leave the size out.

d_gene,j_gene,abundance,v_gene,CDR3nt,CDR3aa
NA,TRBJ1-5,NA,TRBV19,TGTGCCAGTAGTACCGGGTTTAGCAATCAGCCCCAGCATTTT,CASSTGFSNQPQHF
NA,TRBJ1-2,NA,TRBV2,TGTGCCAGCAGTGAAGAACGGGGCCACTATGGCTACACCTTC,CASSEERGHYGYTF
TRBD1,TRBJ2-7,few,TRBV6-5,TGTGCCAGCACTTTAGGGACAGGGGTGTCCTACGAGCAGTACTTC,CASTLGTGVSYEQYF
TRBD1,TRBJ2-7,NA,TRBV9,TGTGCCAGCAGCGGGGGACAGGGGTTCTACGAGCAGTACTTC,CASSGGQGFYEQYF
NA,TRBJ1-5,NA,TRBV5-8,TGTGCCAGCAGCCAAACAGGGCTTCAGCCCCAGCATTTT,CASSQTGLQPQHF
NA,TRBJ2-4,NA,TRBV19,TGTGCCATCAGGGGTACCAAAAACATTCAGTACTTC,CAIRGTKNIQYF
NA,TRBJ2-4,NA,TRBV6-2/TRBV6-3,TGTGCCAGCAGTTACGGACAGCTAGCCAAAAACATTCAGTACTTC,CASSYGQLAKNIQYF
NA,TRBJ1-2,NA,TRBV6-5,TGTGCCAGCAGGTGGGACCAAAGTGGCTACACCTTC,CASRWDQSGYTF
NA,TRBJ2-3,NA,TRBV7-9,TGTGCCAGCAGACGCTACTTGGAGGGCGTCCCGACAGATACGCAGTATTTT,CASRRYLEGVPTDTQYF
TRBD1,TRBJ1-5,few,TRBV4-2,TGTGCCAGCAGCCAAGATCCAGGGGGGCATAGCAATCAGCCCCAGCATTTT,CASSQDPGGHSNQPQHF
NA,TRBJ1-5,NA,TRBV6-5,TGTGCCAGCAGTCGGGCCCACAATCAGCCCCAGCATTTT,CASSRAHNQPQHF
TRBD1,TRBJ2-7,few,TRBV10-2,TGCGCCAGCAGTGAAGACAGGGTGGCCTACGAGCAGTACTTC,CASSEDRVAYEQYF
NA,TRBJ2-7,NA,TRBV7-2,TGTGCCAGCAGCAGGGACACCCTCTACGAGCAGTACTTC,CASSRDTLYEQYF
TRBD2,TRBJ2-7,NA,TRBV6-1,TGTGCCAGCAGTGCCTCTCGGGGGGGGCTGTCGGACGAGCAGTACTTC,CASSASRGGLSDEQYF
NA,TRBJ1-1,NA,TRBV24-1,TGTGCCACCAGTGATCCAGGGTGGACTGAAGCTTTCTTT,CATSDPGWTEAFF
NA,TRBJ1-2,NA,TRBV18,TGTGCCAGCTCACCATCGGCAGGGGACTATGGCTACACCTTC,CASSPSAGDYGYTF
TRBD1,TRBJ1-1,NA,TRBV4-2,TGTGCCAGCAAAACGAAGGGGACAGGAGACACTGAAGCTTTCTTT,CASKTKGTGDTEAFF
NA,TRBJ2-7,NA,TRBV6-5,TGTGCCAGCAGTTATAGTTTTCCAGGGACCTACGAGCAGTACTTC,CASSYSFPGTYEQYF
NA,TRBJ2-3,NA,TRBV27,TGTGCCAGCAGTTTATCCGGGGGTGGAGATACGCAGTATTTT,CASSLSGGGDTQYF
NA,TRBJ2-1,NA,TRBV27,TGTGCCAGCAGTTTATCGAATCGGGAGCGGTTCTTC,CASSLSNRERFF
TRBD1,TRBJ2-7,NA,TRBV6-2/TRBV6-3,TGTGCCAGCAGTGACCACCTCGACAGGGAAGGGGACGAGCAGTACTTC,CASSDHLDREGDEQYF
TRBD1,TRBJ1-2,NA,TRBV7-9,TGTGCCAGCAGCCTCCCGGGACAGGGGATCTATGGCTACACCTTC,CASSLPGQGIYGYTF
NA,TRBJ2-1,NA,TRBV7-2,TGTGCCAGCAGGGACAGTCACAATGAGCAGTTCTTC,CASRDSHNEQFF
NA,TRBJ1-2,NA,TRBV5-6,TGTGCCAGCAGCCTTCCCAGGAACTATGGCTACACCTTC,CASSLPRNYGYTF
NA,TRBJ1-1,NA,TRBV3-1/TRBV3-2,TGTGCCAGCAGCCCCATAGGGGGGGTTAACACTGAAGCTTTCTTT,CASSPIGGVNTEAFF
NA,TRBJ1-3,NA,TRBV5-1,TGCGCCAGCAGCTTGGCCGTAGGGGGGGCGGCTGGAAACACCATATATTTT,CASSLAVGGAAGNTIYF
NA,TRBJ1-1,NA,TRBV10-3,TGTGCCATCACCTCAGCCTCGGACACTGAAGCTTTCTTT,CAITSASDTEAFF
NA,TRBJ2-2,NA,TRBV6-4,TGTGCCAGCGGCCCGTGGGGGGCAGGCCCGAACACCGGGGAGCTGTTTTTT,CASGPWGAGPNTGELFF
TRBD1,TRBJ1-6,NA,TRBV5-6,TGTGCCAGCAGCTTGGGACAGGGGTCTTCACCCCTCCACTTT,CASSLGQGSSPLHF
NA,TRBJ1-4,NA,TRBV11-2,TGTGCCAGCAGCTTCTATGGAGGGGGAAGCGGTTCGGATGAAAAACTGTTTTTT,CASSFYGGGSGSDEKLFF
NA,TRBJ1-6,NA,TRBV6-5,TGTGCCAGCACCGCTCTTGAGGGGGGTTCACCCCTCCACTTT,CASTALEGGSPLHF
TRBD2,TRBJ2-1,NA,TRBV5-1,TGCGCCAGCAGCTTTGGACTAGTCAATGAGCAGTTCTTC,CASSFGLVNEQFF
TRBD1,TRBJ2-7,NA,TRBV5-1,TGCGCCAGCAGCTTGGGGCCAGACAGGGTACGGGGCTACGAGCAGTACTTC,CASSLGPDRVRGYEQYF
NA,TRBJ2-1,NA,TRBV2,TGTGCCAGCAGTGAAGCATGGAGACAGGGAGGTAATGAGCAGTTCTTC,CASSEAWRQGGNEQFF
NA,TRBJ1-2,NA,TRBV5-1,TGCGCCAGCAGCAGATCTAGTCAGGGGACCTATGGCTACACCTTC,CASSRSSQGTYGYTF
NA,TRBJ1-6,NA,TRBV6-5,TGTGCCAGCAGTCCGGACATCGTCGGGACACCCCTCCACTTT,CASSPDIVGTPLHF
NA,TRBJ1-6,NA,TRBV28,TGTGCCAGCAGTGACCAAAGCAGCAGGGTGCATTCACCCCTCCACTTT,CASSDQSSRVHSPLHF
NA,TRBJ2-1,NA,TRBV19,TGTGCCAGTAGTATTTTAAACTTTGGAGGGGATGAGCAGTTCTTC,CASSILNFGGDEQFF
TRBD1,TRBJ1-3,NA,TRBV18,TGTGCCAGCTCACCAGGGACAGCCGCTGGAAACACCATATATTTT,CASSPGTAAGNTIYF
TRBD1,TRBJ1-1,NA,TRBV27,TGTGCCAGCATAGGGGGACAGGGGAACACTGAAGCTTTCTTT,CASIGGQGNTEAFF
NA,TRBJ1-2,NA,TRBV25-1,TGTGCCAGCAGCGGGAACTATGGCTACACCTTC,CASSGNYGYTF
TRBD1,TRBJ1-2,NA,TRBV24-1,TGTGCCACCAGTGATTTGGGGACAGGGTGGACCTTC,CATSDLGTGWTF
NA,TRBJ1-1,few,TRBV18,TGTGCCAGCTCACCACCGGGTTCGGAGTCTGAAGCTTTCTTT,CASSPPGSESEAFF
NA,TRBJ1-2,NA,TRBV12-3/TRBV12-4,TGTGCCAGCAGTGACAGTTCTTATGGCTACACCTTC,CASSDSSYGYTF
TRBD2,TRBJ2-1,NA,TRBV4-1,TGCGCCAGCAGCCAGATCGTGGAGCGGGGAGCTTCCCTTTACAATGAGCAGTTCTTC,CASSQIVERGASLYNEQFF
NA,TRBJ1-5,NA,TRBV4-3,TGCGCCAGCAGCCCCGATGGACACCATGATCAGCCCCAGCATTTT,CASSPDGHHDQPQHF
NA,TRBJ2-3,NA,TRBV7-2,TGTGCCAGCAGCTTAGGGGTTTTTGCAGATACGCAGTATTTT,CASSLGVFADTQYF
NA,TRBJ1-2,once,TRBV6-7,TGTGCCAGCACCATCAACGTGCCGGGGGCGAAAGGCTACACCTTC,CASTINVPGAKGYTF
NA,TRBJ2-1,NA,TRBV6-5,TGTGCCAGCAGTAGCTATACTGAGCAGTTCTTC,CASSSYTEQFF
NA,TRBJ1-6,NA,TRBV27,TGTGCCAGCAGTTCATGGGGGGGTAATTCACCCCTCCACTTT,CASSSWGGNSPLHF
NA,TRBJ2-7,NA,TRBV28,TGTGCCAGCAGTTTTTTTGGGGGTTTTCAAGAGCAGTACTTC,CASSFFGGFQEQYF
NA,TRBJ2-7,once,TRBV6-2/TRBV6-3,TGTGCCAGCAGATACGGGATAGCTCGCGAGCAGTACTTC,CASRYGIAREQYF
NA,TRBJ1-1,NA,TRBV29-1,TGCAGCGTTGAAAAAGCGGACACTGAAGCTTTCTTT,CSVEKADTEAFF
NA,TRBJ1-5,NA,TRBV6-1,TGTGCCAGCAGTGAAAGAAGGGACACTGTCAATCAGCCCCAGCATTTT,CASSERRDTVNQPQHF
TRBD1,TRBJ1-1,NA,TRBV5-1,TGCGCCAGCAGCTGGGGGGACAGGGGGCCGGACACTGAAGCTTTCTTT,CASSWGDRGPDTEAFF
TRBD1,TRBJ2-5,NA,TRBV9,TGTGCCAGCAGCGTAGGGGCAGGGGGCTTGGAGGAGACCCAGTACTTC,CASSVGAGGLEETQYF